This TCR beta chain was found in a study of regulatory T cells in long-lasting Graves disease. The germline V gene has CDR1 SGHRS and CDR2 YFSETQ. The CDR3 runs to 15 residues. iRepertoire HTBI primers and Arm-PCR of CDR3 regions built TCR beta libraries. A single record per CDR3 protein comes from TCRdb applying MiXCR to the multiplex PCR reads. The repertoire includes approximately 460,000 distinct CDR3 sequences, about 15% of them detected once, and roughly 10% sits in the top ten. About this clonotype itself: A junction boundary mismatches the germline segment, possibly from a read error.

Time point here: newly diagnosed GD, antithyroid drugs for less than 3 months. PBMC-derived RNA was used for the TCR library. The same specimen was also included in a second study, on T cells in Graves' hyperthyroidism and ophthalmopathy. According to that study: Researchers ran a first-round RT-PCR on the TCR CDR3 using the HTBI primer set. In the blood, most expanded thyroid clonotypes above 0.001 appeared as well.

The sequenced sample was peripheral blood mononuclear cells (PBMCs), obtained at new diagnosis, from a patient treated with antithyroid drugs. The receptor was isolated from a woman in her thirties with Graves disease. This rearrangement joins TRBV5-1 to TRBJ1-1; TRBD1 is a possible D gene (5 bases). CDR3 amino acids: CTSSPSGTSNTEAFF. In DNA form, the CDR3 reads TGCACCAGCAGCCCCTCCGGGACTTCGAACACTGAAGCTTTCTTT.